The 21 T cell receptor beta chains presented below share a single source sample, sequenced in a study of T cell responses to AZD1222 COVID-19 vaccine. Produced via immunoSEQ multiplex PCR; TCRdb's table is partial and in-frame only. Of tens of thousands of clones listed, nearly 90% are singletons. This specimen consisted of peripheral blood, obtained 28 days after the second AZD1222 dose. These receptors all come from an adult who received the AZD1222 COVID-19 vaccine.

J is TRBJ2-2 and V is TRBV13; 9 bases line up with TRBD1. The CDR3 is 16 amino acids. The junction had 9 bases not matched to a gene; V was cut back by 5 bases and J by 5 bases. Germline V lookup: CDR1 PRHDT, CDR2 FYEKMQ (reference sequence). DNA for the CDR3: TGTGCCAGCAGCCCCGGGACAGGGCCTCCGACCGGGGAGCTGTTTTTT. Amino acids: CASSPGTGPPTGELFF.

The chain employs TRBV12-3 or TRBV12-4 and TRBJ1-1, with TRBD1 as a possible D gene (6 bases). V lost 6 bases and J 1 base, leaving 9 bases between the germline ends. The CDR3 is 13 residues long. The CDR3 loop reads CASSWTENTEAFF. The CDR3 nucleotides are TGTGCCAGCAGCTGGACAGAGAACACTGAAGCTTTCTTT.

CDR3: CAISGGGRPQETQYF. CDR3 coding DNA: TGTGCCATCAGTGGAGGGGGGAGGCCACAAGAGACCCAGTACTTC. This rearrangement joins TRBV10-3 to TRBJ2-5; D may correspond to TRBD1 or TRBD2 (6 bases each). Germline lookup yields CDR1 ENHRY and CDR2 SYGVKD. The ends were cut back, 4 bases at V and 2 bases at J, with 14 bases in the middle. CDR3 length equals 15 residues.

This clone was detected a few times. The chain has TRBV5-1 and TRBJ2-2; D might be TRBD2 (5 bases). Trimming shortened V by 1 base and J by 7 bases, and 11 bases separated the two germline ends. The CDR3 runs 14 residues. Germline V gene data show CDR1 as SGHRS and CDR2 as YFSETQ. The CDR3 is CASSLNGADGELFF. CDR3 nucleotide sequence: TGCGCCAGCAGCTTGAATGGAGCGGACGGGGAGCTGTTTTTT.

The chain couples TRBV21-1 to TRBJ2-7; the D call of TRBD1 is as the table states it, not checked on the DNA. TRBV21-1 is marked as a pseudogene. This CDR3 comprises 13 residues. The CDR3 sequence: CASGAGRRSEQYF. As DNA, the CDR3 is TGTGCCAGCGGGGCAGGTCGAAGAAGCGAGCAGTACTTC.

V and J are TRBV7-9 and TRBJ1-2; the match to TRBD1 covers 7 bases. Losses at the gene ends were 0 bases for V and 6 bases for J; bases not matched to a gene: 10. The CDR3 totals 16 residues. The germline V gene encodes CDR1 SEHNR and CDR2 FQNEAQ (reference sequence). Here the CDR3 reads CASSLASPAGGNGYTF. The CDR3 DNA reads as TGTGCCAGCAGCTTAGCGTCCCCCGCAGGGGGGAATGGCTACACCTTC.

The rearrangement links TRBV12-3 or TRBV12-4 to TRBJ1-6; the D gene is possibly TRBD1 (6 bases). Trimming shortened V by 5 bases and J by 14 bases, and 13 bases separated the two germline ends. This CDR3 is 12 amino acids long. The CDR3 nucleotides are TGTGCCAGCAGTATGGACAGCCTCACCCTCCACTTT. Translating gives CASSMDSLTLHF.

The gene calls are TRBV18 and TRBJ1-4; D is undetermined. This CDR3 has 19 amino acids. Between the trimmed V and J ends, which lost 4 bases and 0 bases, there was a span of 21 bases. Looked up from germline, CDR1 is KGHSH and CDR2 is LQKENI. CDR3 bases: TGTGCCAGCTCACTTAACACCGTGAGCGCCGCTGCAACTAATGAAAAACTGTTTTTT. It codes for CASSLNTVSAAATNEKLFF.

The V call is TRBV28, the J call TRBJ2-1; 8 nucleotides match TRBD2. Germline lookup yields CDR1 MDHEN and CDR2 SYDVKM. V lost 9 bases to trimming and J lost 5 bases; unmatched junction nucleotides: 9. The CDR3 runs 14 residues. CDR3 sequence (DNA): TGTGCCAGTATTCCGATCGGGAGGGACAATGAGCAGTTCTTC. Translating it yields CASIPIGRDNEQFF.

The CDR3 loop reads CASSPLNHGGETQYF. In nucleotides, the CDR3 is TGTGCCAGCTCACCCTTGAACCATGGGGGGGAGACCCAGTACTTC. The chain couples TRBV18 to TRBJ2-5; tentative D call: TRBD2 (6 bases). The V and J ends lost 3 bases and 5 bases respectively, with 16 bases between them. Per germline, CDR1 KGHSH and CDR2 LQKENI. The CDR3 runs to 15 residues.

This clone was seen a handful of times. The CDR3 DNA follows: TGTGCCAGCAGCGTACAGGGCAACACTGAAGCTTTCTTT. It translates to CASSVQGNTEAFF. The chain carries TRBV7-3 and TRBJ1-1; tentative D call: TRBD1 (6 bases). The V and J ends lost 5 bases and 2 bases respectively, with 9 bases between them. This CDR3 is built from 13 residues. Germline lookup yields CDR1 SGHTA and CDR2 FQGTGA.

J is TRBJ2-1 and V is TRBV27; D is uncertain. The CDR3 spans 18 residues. V was clipped by 7 bases and J by 0 bases, with 22 bases between them. CDR1 and CDR2 from the germline V gene are MNHEY and SMNVEV (reference sequence). This CDR3 reads CASIPYPLPPSSYNEQFF. The CDR3 bases are TGTGCCAGCATTCCCTACCCCCTTCCCCCGAGCTCCTACAATGAGCAGTTCTTC.

The genes are TRBV30 and TRBJ2-7; D not resolved. Trimming removed 0 bases from V and 3 bases from J, with 6 bases in between. Germline CDR1 is GTSNPN and CDR2 is SVGIG (reference sequence). The CDR3 loop spans 12 amino acids. The CDR3: CAWSVSGYEQYF. In DNA form, the CDR3 reads TGTGCCTGGAGTGTTTCAGGCTACGAGCAGTACTTC.

This clone was counted between two and nine times. J is TRBJ2-3 and V is TRBV6-6, with D perhaps TRBD1 (6 bases). CDR1 MNHNY and CDR2 SVGAGI come from the germline V gene (reference sequence). V gave up 6 bases and J gave up 2 bases, with 9 bases separating them. This CDR3 is built from 13 residues. CDR3 sequence reads: CASRGQYTDTQYF. The CDR3 DNA reads as TGTGCCAGCAGAGGACAGTACACAGATACGCAGTATTTT.

The CDR3 sequence: CASSQRRTSGTTYEQYF. The CDR3 nucleotides are TGTGCCAGCAGCCAGAGGCGCACTAGCGGGACCACCTACGAGCAGTACTTC. The V gene is TRBV3-1 (or the pseudogene TRBV3-2), the J gene TRBJ2-7; 10 bases match TRBD2. CDR3 length: 17 amino acids. The J segment lost 2 bases and the V segment lost 3 bases, leaving 10 bases of the junction unmatched. Germline-derived CDR1 and CDR2 are LGHDT and YNNKEL (reference sequence).

This chain connects TRBV6-5 to TRBJ1-6; D is possibly TRBD1 (6 bases). Trimming shortened V by 6 bases and J by 9 bases, and 15 bases separated the two germline ends. The CDR3 has 14 residues. CDR1 and CDR2 (germline): MNHEY, SVGAGI. The CDR3 reads CASSQGQGSSPLHF. In DNA form, the CDR3 reads TGTGCCAGCAGCCAGGGGCAGGGGAGTTCACCCCTCCACTTT.

The V call is TRBV2, the J call TRBJ1-1; no clear D gene. Trimming took off 8 bases at V and 0 bases at J, with 10 bases between the two ends. The germline V gene encodes CDR1 SNHLY and CDR2 FYNNEI. The CDR3 runs to 13 residues. The CDR3 loop reads CASHRPMNTEAFF. The CDR3 DNA reads as TGTGCCAGCCATAGGCCGATGAACACTGAAGCTTTCTTT. The full variable domain, with the rest looked up from reference TRBV2 and TRBJ1-1, is EPEVTQTPSHQVTQMGQEVILRCVPISNHLYFYWYRQILGQKVEFLVSFYNNEISEKSEIFDDQFSVERPDGSNFTLKIRSTKLEDSAMYFCASHRPMNTEAFFGQGTRLTVV.

The rearrangement uses TRBV10-3 and TRBJ1-5, with D perhaps TRBD1 (6 bases). The V gene lost 7 bases and the J gene lost 3 bases, with 10 bases spanning the gap. The CDR3 is made up of 13 amino acids. Germline V gene data show CDR1 as ENHRY and CDR2 as SYGVKD. Here the CDR3 DNA reads TGTGCCATCATGGGGGGCGACAATCAGCCCCAGCATTTT. Amino acid sequence: CAIMGGDNQPQHF.

The table lists this clone with a count of one. This sequence joins TRBV15 and TRBJ1-4, with D unresolved. V was cut by 3 bases and J by 7 bases, with 9 bases left in between. CDR1 LNHNV and CDR2 YYDKDF come from the germline V gene (reference sequence). This CDR3 contains 13 residues. This CDR3 reads CATSRGSGEKLFF. In DNA, the CDR3 is TGTGCCACCAGCAGGGGTTCGGGTGAAAAACTGTTTTTT.

V usage is TRBV11-2 and J usage is TRBJ2-3; no definite D call. Trimming stripped 4 bases from V and 6 bases from J, with 17 bases between. This CDR3 has 15 amino acids. CDR1 and CDR2 from the germline V gene are SGHAT and FQNNGV. CDR3 sequence reads: CASSSWTLYADTQYF. The CDR3 DNA reads TGTGCCAGCAGCTCCTGGACCCTATACGCGGATACGCAGTATTTT.

On this clone itself: At the DNA level, this CDR3 is encoded by other sequences in the same sample as well. This chain uses TRBV15 with TRBJ2-7, with 7 nucleotides matching TRBD1. Germline V gene data show CDR1 as LNHNV and CDR2 as YYDKDF (reference sequence). This CDR3 has 14 amino acids. The junction had 4 bases not matched to a gene; V was cut back by 3 bases and J by 2 bases. This chain's CDR3 is CATSSRQGTYEQYF. CDR3 nucleotides: TGTGCCACCAGCAGTCGACAGGGAACCTACGAGCAGTACTTC.